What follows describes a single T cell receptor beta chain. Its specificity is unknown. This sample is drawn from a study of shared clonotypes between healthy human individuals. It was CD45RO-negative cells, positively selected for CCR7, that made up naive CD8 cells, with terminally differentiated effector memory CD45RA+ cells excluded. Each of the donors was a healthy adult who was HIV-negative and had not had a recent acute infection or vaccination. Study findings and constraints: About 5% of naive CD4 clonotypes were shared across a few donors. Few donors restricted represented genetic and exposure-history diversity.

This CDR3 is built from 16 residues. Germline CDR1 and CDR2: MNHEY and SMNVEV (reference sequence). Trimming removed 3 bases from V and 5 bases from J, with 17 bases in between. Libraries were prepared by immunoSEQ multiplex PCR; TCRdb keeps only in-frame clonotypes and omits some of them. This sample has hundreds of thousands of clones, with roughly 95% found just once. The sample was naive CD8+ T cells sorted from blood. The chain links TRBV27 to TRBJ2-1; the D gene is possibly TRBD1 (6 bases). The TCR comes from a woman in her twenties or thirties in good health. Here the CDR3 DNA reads TGTGCCAGCAGTTTTTTTCCGGGACAACCAAACAATGAGCAGTTCTTC. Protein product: CASSFFPGQPNNEQFF.